Below are 29 T cell receptor beta chains sequenced from a single sample in a study of shared clonotypes between healthy human individuals. Assay used: immunoSEQ multiplex PCR; TCRdb lists only in-frame clones, some missing. The sample holds 800,000 to 1,200,000 clones, about 84% seen once. The sample taken for sequencing was memory CD4+ T cells from PBMCs. Subset noted: CD45RA-negative fraction. The receptors originated from a man between 18 and 29 years old in good health. Some clones in this sample may be carry-over from other donors' samples.

The V gene is TRBV11-2, the J gene TRBJ2-2; D call uncertain. This CDR3 contains 11 residues. V lost 3 bases and J lost 6, with 2 bases in between. Germline CDR1 SGHAT, CDR2 FQNNGV. The CDR3 region is CASSFPGELFF. The DNA for the CDR3 is TGTGCCAGCAGCTTCCCCGGGGAGCTGTTTTTT. The whole variable domain, remainder taken from reference TRBV11-2 and TRBJ2-2, is EAGVAQSPRYKIIEKRQSVAFWCNPISGHATLYWYQQILGQGPKLLIQFQNNGVVDDSQLPKDRFSAERLKGVDSTLKIQPAKLEDSAVYLCASSFPGELFFGEGSRLTVL.

The V and J genes are TRBV5-1 and TRBJ1-3; D unresolved. V was pared by 0 bases and J by 7 bases, with 14 bases between. The CDR3 spans 15 residues. Germline CDR1 is SGHRS and CDR2 is YFSETQ. CDR3 loop: CASSLAPDLWNTIYF. CDR3 in DNA: TGCGCCAGCAGCTTGGCCCCAGATCTATGGAACACCATATATTTT.

V gene TRBV4-3 combines with J gene TRBJ2-1; tentative D call: TRBD1 (6 bases). Germline assignment: CDR1 LGHNA and CDR2 YSLEER. The CDR3 totals 17 residues. V lost 0 bases to trimming and J lost 0 bases, with 12 bases between them. The CDR3 region is CASSQERGQSSYNEQFF. DNA of the CDR3: TGCGCCAGCAGCCAAGAGAGGGGACAAAGCTCCTACAATGAGCAGTTCTTC.

The rearrangement uses TRBV27 and TRBJ2-6; 7 nucleotides align to TRBD1. The CDR3 is made up of 16 amino acids. Losses at the gene ends were 7 bases for V and 1 base for J; bases not matched to a gene: 7. Germline values: CDR1 MNHEY, CDR2 SMNVEV (reference sequence). The CDR3, as DNA: TGTGCCAGCACCAAGACAGGGCGGTCTGGGGCCAACGTCCTGACTTTC. Encoded protein: CASTKTGRSGANVLTF.

The V gene is TRBV28, the J gene TRBJ2-7; 9 bases fit TRBD2. Trimming cost V 6 bases and J 2 bases; bases outside gene matches: 8. This CDR3 comprises 15 residues. CDR1 and CDR2 from the germline V gene are MDHEN and SYDVKM. Here the CDR3 DNA reads TGTGCCAGCAGCCCGATTAGCGGGAGCGCCTACGAGCAGTACTTC. Its translation is CASSPISGSAYEQYF.

The chain joins TRBV18 to TRBJ2-7; no firm D call. V dropped 6 bases and J dropped 0 bases, with 12 bases sitting between them. Germline values: CDR1 KGHSH, CDR2 LQKENI. The CDR3 runs 14 residues. The CDR3 coding sequence is TGTGCCAGCTCTTTTGGATCCAACTCCTACGAGCAGTACTTC. Its translation: CASSFGSNSYEQYF.

The chain combines TRBV5-6 with TRBJ2-7; 8 bases map to TRBD1. CDR3 size: 14 residues. V lost 2 bases to trimming and J lost 5 bases; unmatched junction nucleotides: 6. Per germline, CDR1 SGHDT and CDR2 YYEEEE. CDR3 sequence: CASSLMGQADEQYF. CDR3 DNA sequence: TGTGCCAGCAGCTTAATGGGACAGGCCGACGAGCAGTACTTC.

This clone was counted a single time. The chain has TRBV29-1 and TRBJ2-3, with D possibly being TRBD2 (7 bases). CDR1 and CDR2 from the germline V gene are SQVTM and ANQGSEA. Trimming cost V 8 bases and J 0 bases, with 18 bases left between them. The CDR3 has 15 amino acids. The CDR3: CSQGRGGASTDTQYF. The CDR3 DNA is TGCAGCCAAGGGAGGGGGGGAGCGAGCACAGATACGCAGTATTTT.

The genes are TRBV28 and TRBJ1-2; 9 positions match TRBD1. This CDR3 comprises 15 residues. V was pared by 5 bases and J by 4 bases, with 8 bases of the junction left unmatched. The V gene's germline CDR1 is MDHEN and CDR2 SYDVKM. This CDR3 is CASSQGTGRLYGYTF. DNA of the CDR3: TGTGCCAGCAGTCAGGGGACAGGGAGGCTCTATGGCTACACCTTC.

The chain is built from TRBV15 and TRBJ1-2; D perhaps matches TRBD1 (5 bases). The CDR3 is 15 amino acids. V dropped 5 bases and J dropped 2 bases, with 15 bases sitting between them. The germline gives CDR1 LNHNV, CDR2 YYDKDF (reference sequence). The CDR3: CATSSGRVTNYGYTF. DNA for the CDR3: TGTGCCACCAGCTCAGGGAGGGTTACAAACTATGGCTACACCTTC.

This clone was seen a handful of times. V is TRBV5-6 and J is TRBJ2-1, with 7 bases that match TRBD2. CDR1 and CDR2 from the germline V gene are SGHDT and YYEEEE. The CDR3 is 15 residues long. V was clipped by 3 bases and J by 7 bases; unmatched bases: 10. The CDR3 loop is CASSWGGPGGNEQFF. The CDR3 nucleotides read TGTGCCAGCAGCTGGGGGGGACCCGGAGGGAATGAGCAGTTCTTC.

Comment on this clone: Different DNA sequences within this sample yield the same CDR3. J is TRBJ1-2 and V is TRBV5-1; TRBD1 matches 8 bases. CDR1 and CDR2 (germline): SGHRS, YFSETQ. J gave up 4 bases and V 5 bases, and 7 bases lay outside the gene matches. The CDR3 covers 14 residues. The CDR3 DNA reads TGCGCCAGCAGTCTCACAGGGGGAGGCTATGGCTACACCTTC. Protein product: CASSLTGGGYGYTF.

The chain links TRBV5-4 to TRBJ2-3, with D perhaps TRBD2 (6 bases). The CDR3 length is 14 residues. Germline-derived CDR1 and CDR2 are SGHNT and YYREEE (reference sequence). V lost 6 bases, J lost 6 bases, and 17 bases lay in between. The CDR3 spells CASKGEEGADTQYF. For the CDR3, the DNA is TGTGCCAGCAAAGGGGAGGAAGGCGCCGATACGCAGTATTTT.

The sample holds a few counts of this clone. The chain joins TRBV9 to TRBJ1-2, with a tentative D call TRBD1 (5 bases). V was shortened by 5 bases and J by 3 bases, with 8 bases between the two germline ends. The CDR3 totals 12 residues. The germline CDR1 and CDR2 sequences are SGDLS and YYNGEE. The CDR3, as DNA: TGTGCCAGCAGTAGGGACCACTATGGCTACACCTTC. Its translation is CASSRDHYGYTF.

The chain is built from TRBV5-1 and TRBJ2-2; D is perhaps TRBD1 (6 bases). The CDR3 is 16 residues long. The V and J ends lost 6 bases and 2 bases respectively, with 17 bases between them. Germline CDR1 SGHRS, CDR2 YFSETQ. The DNA for the CDR3 is TGCGCCAGCACCGAAACCCCAGGGGCAAACACCGGGGAGCTGTTTTTT. Translated: CASTETPGANTGELFF.

This clone appeared once. This chain connects TRBV18 to TRBJ2-4, with D possibly matching TRBD2 (6 bases). This CDR3 spans 17 amino acids. Germline V gene data show CDR1 as KGHSH and CDR2 as LQKENI. V was trimmed by 3 bases and J by 0 bases, leaving 15 bases between them. CDR3 bases: TGTGCCAGCTCACCCGCCTTGTCCGGGAGAGCCAAAAACATTCAGTACTTC. As protein: CASSPALSGRAKNIQYF.

The rearrangement joins TRBV5-8 to TRBJ2-7; possibly TRBD2 for D (5 bases). The length of the CDR3 is 13 residues. V lost 2 bases and J lost 5, with 11 bases in between. CDR1 and CDR2 from the germline V gene are SGHTS and YDEGEE. The CDR3: CASSFISGDEQYF. Here the CDR3 DNA reads TGTGCCAGCAGCTTCATTTCCGGGGACGAGCAGTACTTC.

V is TRBV28 and J is TRBJ2-7; possible D gene TRBD2, 5 bases. Germline lookup yields CDR1 MDHEN and CDR2 SYDVKM. The V end lost 5 bases, the J end lost 3 bases, and 29 bases lay between the germline ends. CDR3 length: 19 amino acids. The CDR3 here is CASSPWFRAGLGLVYEQYF. CDR3 sequence (DNA): TGTGCCAGCAGTCCCTGGTTCCGGGCGGGTCTAGGCCTAGTCTACGAGCAGTACTTC.

The V gene is TRBV2, the J gene TRBJ2-5; TRBD1 agrees at 10 bases. After removal of 4 bases from V and 5 bases from J, the junction contained 7 bases not matched to a gene. Looked up from germline, CDR1 is SNHLY and CDR2 is FYNNEI. The CDR3 sequence is 15 residues long. The CDR3 DNA reads TGTGCCAGCAGTGGGCGACAGGGGGCGAGTGAGACCCAGTACTTC. This gives the protein CASSGRQGASETQYF.

The V and J genes are TRBV2 and TRBJ1-1; D is unclear. The CDR3 runs to 13 residues. Germline V gene data show CDR1 as SNHLY and CDR2 as FYNNEI. V lost 3 bases, J lost 0 bases, and 5 bases lay in between. The DNA of the CDR3 is TGTGCCAGCAGTGATTTGATGAACACTGAAGCTTTCTTT. Protein sequence: CASSDLMNTEAFF.

In its sample, this clone was seen once. The chain combines TRBV18 with TRBJ2-1, with 8 nucleotides matching TRBD2. The CDR3 is made up of 16 amino acids. CDR1 KGHSH and CDR2 LQKENI come from the germline V gene. The junction had 8 bases not matched to a gene; V was cut back by 6 bases and J by 1 base. The DNA for the CDR3 is TGTGCCAGCTCCCAAGAAGCGGGGGCTTCCTACAATGAGCAGTTCTTC. Its translation: CASSQEAGASYNEQFF.

This clone was observed a handful of times. J is TRBJ1-2 and V is TRBV20-1; a possible D gene is TRBD1 (6 bases). CDR1 and CDR2 (germline): DFQATT, SNEGSKA (reference sequence). This CDR3 has 11 residues. The CDR3 coding sequence is TGCAAGGGCTCAGGGGTCTATGGCTACACCTTC. It yields the protein CKGSGVYGYTF.

The chain carries TRBV2 and TRBJ2-5; TRBD1 might be the D (6 bases). The germline CDR1 and CDR2 sequences are SNHLY and FYNNEI. The ends were cut back, 7 bases at V and 2 bases at J, with 11 bases in the middle. The CDR3 is made up of 13 amino acids. The CDR3 DNA reads TGTGCCAGCAATGTCAGGGGACAAGAGACCCAGTACTTC. It yields the protein CASNVRGQETQYF.

J is TRBJ2-1 and V is TRBV7-9, with TRBD2 as a possible D gene (6 bases). This CDR3 comprises 16 residues. With 1 base removed from V and 2 bases from J, the gap between germline ends came to 12 bases. Per the germline V gene, CDR1 is SEHNR and CDR2 is FQNEAQ (reference sequence). The CDR3 spells CASSLGSAGTYNEQFF. CDR3 nucleotides: TGTGCCAGCAGCTTAGGGTCGGCGGGAACCTACAATGAGCAGTTCTTC.

The chain combines TRBV9 with TRBJ2-3; no clear D gene. The CDR3 spans 15 residues. The V end was cut by 6 bases, the J end by 1 base, with 15 bases between. Germline CDR1 and CDR2: SGDLS and YYNGEE. The CDR3 here is CASTLTYGRTDTQYF. CDR3 sequence (DNA): TGTGCCAGCACCCTGACCTATGGGCGCACAGATACGCAGTATTTT.

This clone was counted ten times or more. The gene calls are TRBV5-4 and TRBJ2-3; D ambiguous. In germline, CDR1 is SGHNT, CDR2 YYREEE (reference sequence). The CDR3 runs 13 residues. V gave up 4 bases and J gave up 5 bases, with 11 bases separating them. This CDR3 is CASSITAEDTQYF. In DNA form, the CDR3 reads TGTGCCAGCAGCATCACGGCGGAAGATACGCAGTATTTT.

This clone was detected only a few times. In DNA, the CDR3 is TGCGCCAGCAGCTTGGCTGAGGGTTGGCAGTACTTC. This gives the protein CASSLAEGWQYF. The chain recombines TRBV5-1 with TRBJ2-7, with D tentatively TRBD2 (5 bases). The germline V and J ends were trimmed by 0 bases and 9 bases, with 10 bases remaining between them. This CDR3 has 12 residues. The germline V gene has CDR1 SGHRS and CDR2 YFSETQ.

This rearrangement joins TRBV30 to TRBJ2-3; 10 bases agree with TRBD2. CDR1 and CDR2 (germline): GTSNPN, SVGIG (reference sequence). V gave up 5 bases and J gave up 6 bases; unmatched junction bases: 5. This CDR3 is 13 amino acids long. The CDR3 DNA is TGTGCCTGGGGGCTAGCGGGAGCGGATACGCAGTATTTT. Protein product: CAWGLAGADTQYF.

The chain combines TRBV5-1 with TRBJ2-7, with 9 positions matching TRBD2. This CDR3 comprises 15 residues. V shed 5 bases and J 6 bases; nucleotides not matched to a gene: 12. Germline V lookup: CDR1 SGHRS, CDR2 YFSETQ. The CDR3 DNA is TGCGCCAGCAGGCGGGGGGGCGGCCCCCTTTTCGAGCAGTACTTC. It translates to CASRRGGGPLFEQYF.